The source of this TCR beta chain is a study of beta chain features in type 1 diabetes. A note on this clone: The same CDR3 can be traced to other DNA sequences in this sample.

After removal of 1 base from V and 6 bases from J, the junction contained 7 bases not matched to a gene. Germline V CDR1 and CDR2: SGHRS, YFSETQ. The CDR3 has 15 residues. The entirety of the isolated RNA underwent reverse transcription, so expressed TCRB transcripts were sequenced. The method was immunoSEQ multiplex PCR; TCRdb's version includes in-frame clones alone and lacks a portion of them. Counted here are 300,000 to 350,000 clones, roughly 21% occurring once; the ten biggest clones make up about 0.044%. Source material: naive CD4+ T cells from blood. This receptor was obtained from a woman younger than 35 in good health. The chain uses TRBV5-1 and TRBJ2-1; 7 bases agree with TRBD2. The CDR3 loop reads CASSLLAGVGNEQFF. The CDR3 DNA is TGCGCCAGCAGCTTGCTTGCGGGAGTTGGCAATGAGCAGTTCTTC.